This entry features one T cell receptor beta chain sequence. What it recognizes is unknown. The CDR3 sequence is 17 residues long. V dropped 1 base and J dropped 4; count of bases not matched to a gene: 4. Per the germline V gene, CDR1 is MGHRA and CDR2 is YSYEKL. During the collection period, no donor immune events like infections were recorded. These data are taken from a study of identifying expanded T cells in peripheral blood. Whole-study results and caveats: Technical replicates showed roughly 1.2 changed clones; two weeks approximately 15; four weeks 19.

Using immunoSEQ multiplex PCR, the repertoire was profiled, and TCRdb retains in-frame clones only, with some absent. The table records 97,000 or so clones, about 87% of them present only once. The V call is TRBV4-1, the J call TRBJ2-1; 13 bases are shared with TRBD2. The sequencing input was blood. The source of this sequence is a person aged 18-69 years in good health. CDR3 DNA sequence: TGCGCCAGCAGCCAAGCGGGGACTAGCGGGGCTTACAATGAGCAGTTCTTC. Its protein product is CASSQAGTSGAYNEQFF.